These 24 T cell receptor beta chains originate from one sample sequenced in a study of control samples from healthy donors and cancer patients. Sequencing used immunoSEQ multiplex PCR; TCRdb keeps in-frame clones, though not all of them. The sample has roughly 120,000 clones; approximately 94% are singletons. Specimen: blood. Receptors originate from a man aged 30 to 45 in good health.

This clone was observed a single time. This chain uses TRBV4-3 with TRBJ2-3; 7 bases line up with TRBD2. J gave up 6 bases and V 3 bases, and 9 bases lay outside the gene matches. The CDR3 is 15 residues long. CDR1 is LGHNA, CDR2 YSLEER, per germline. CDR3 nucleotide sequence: TGCGCCAGCAGCCAGGGAGGGAGATTTGGGGATACGCAGTATTTT. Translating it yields CASSQGGRFGDTQYF.

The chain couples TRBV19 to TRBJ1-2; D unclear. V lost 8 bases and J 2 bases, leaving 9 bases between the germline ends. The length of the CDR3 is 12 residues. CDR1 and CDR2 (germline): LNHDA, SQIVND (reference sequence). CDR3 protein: CASQDGNYGYTF. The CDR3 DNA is TGTGCCAGTCAGGACGGGAACTATGGCTACACCTTC.

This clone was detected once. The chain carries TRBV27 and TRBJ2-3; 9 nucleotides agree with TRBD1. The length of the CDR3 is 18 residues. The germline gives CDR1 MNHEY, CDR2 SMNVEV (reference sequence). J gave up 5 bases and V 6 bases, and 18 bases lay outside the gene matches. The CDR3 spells CASRPSRPDRGEGDTQYF. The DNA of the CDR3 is TGTGCCAGCAGGCCCTCCCGCCCGGACAGGGGCGAAGGAGATACGCAGTATTTT.

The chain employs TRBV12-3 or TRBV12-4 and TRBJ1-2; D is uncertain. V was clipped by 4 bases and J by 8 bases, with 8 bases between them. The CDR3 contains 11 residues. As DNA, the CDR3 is TGTGCCAGCAGTTCGTTCAGGGGCTACACCTTC. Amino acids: CASSSFRGYTF.

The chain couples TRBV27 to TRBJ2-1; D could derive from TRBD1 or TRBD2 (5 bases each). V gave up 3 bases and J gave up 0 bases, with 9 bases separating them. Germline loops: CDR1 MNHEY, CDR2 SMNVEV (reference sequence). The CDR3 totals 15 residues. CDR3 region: CASSFGDGSYNEQFF. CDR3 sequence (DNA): TGTGCCAGCAGTTTTGGGGACGGCTCCTACAATGAGCAGTTCTTC.

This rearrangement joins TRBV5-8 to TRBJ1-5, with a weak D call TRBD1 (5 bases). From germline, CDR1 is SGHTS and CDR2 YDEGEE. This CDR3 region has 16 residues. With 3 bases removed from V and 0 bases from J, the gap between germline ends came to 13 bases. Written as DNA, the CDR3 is TGTGCCAGCAGCTGGAACGACAGAGTTAGCAATCAGCCCCAGCATTTT. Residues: CASSWNDRVSNQPQHF.

The CDR3 loop reads CASSPSRHGYTF. The DNA of the CDR3 is TGTGCCAGCAGTCCATCGAGACATGGCTACACCTTC. The rearrangement uses TRBV6-2 or TRBV6-3 and TRBJ1-2; D ambiguous. V was trimmed by 5 bases and J by 6 bases, leaving 10 bases between them. The CDR3 totals 12 residues. In germline, CDR1 is MNHEY, CDR2 SVGEGT.

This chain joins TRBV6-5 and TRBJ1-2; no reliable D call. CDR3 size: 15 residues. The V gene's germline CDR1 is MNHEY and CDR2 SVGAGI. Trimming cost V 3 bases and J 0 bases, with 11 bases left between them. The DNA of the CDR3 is TGTGCCAGCAGTTATTCTTTGGCAGCTAACTATGGCTACACCTTC. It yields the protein CASSYSLAANYGYTF.

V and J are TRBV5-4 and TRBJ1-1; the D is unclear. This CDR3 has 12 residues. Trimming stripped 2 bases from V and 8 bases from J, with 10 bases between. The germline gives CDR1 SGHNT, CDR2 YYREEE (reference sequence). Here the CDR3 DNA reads TGTGCCAGCAGCTTTTCTGCAGCCGAAGCTTTCTTT. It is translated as CASSFSAAEAFF.

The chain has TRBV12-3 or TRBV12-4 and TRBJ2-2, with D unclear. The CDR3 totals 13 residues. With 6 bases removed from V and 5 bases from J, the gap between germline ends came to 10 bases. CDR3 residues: CASSPSRTGELFF. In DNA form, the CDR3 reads TGTGCCAGCAGCCCGTCGAGGACCGGGGAGCTGTTTTTT.

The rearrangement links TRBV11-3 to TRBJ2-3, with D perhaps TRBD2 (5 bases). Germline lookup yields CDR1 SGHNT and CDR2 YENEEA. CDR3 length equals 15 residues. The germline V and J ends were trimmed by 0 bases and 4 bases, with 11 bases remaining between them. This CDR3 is CASSLEGSSADTQYF. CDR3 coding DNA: TGTGCCAGCAGCTTAGAGGGAAGTAGCGCAGATACGCAGTATTTT.

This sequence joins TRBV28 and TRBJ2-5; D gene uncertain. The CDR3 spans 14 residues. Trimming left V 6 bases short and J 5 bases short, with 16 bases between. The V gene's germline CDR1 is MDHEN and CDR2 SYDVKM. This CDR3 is CASSRSEARETQYF. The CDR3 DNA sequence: TGTGCCAGCAGCCGATCCGAGGCCAGGGAGACCCAGTACTTC.

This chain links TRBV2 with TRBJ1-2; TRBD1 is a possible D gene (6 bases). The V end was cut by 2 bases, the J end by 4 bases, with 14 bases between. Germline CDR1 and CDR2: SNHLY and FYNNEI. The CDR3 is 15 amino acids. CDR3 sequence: CASSESVEDSYGYTF. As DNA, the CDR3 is TGTGCCAGCAGTGAATCCGTTGAGGACAGCTATGGCTACACCTTC.

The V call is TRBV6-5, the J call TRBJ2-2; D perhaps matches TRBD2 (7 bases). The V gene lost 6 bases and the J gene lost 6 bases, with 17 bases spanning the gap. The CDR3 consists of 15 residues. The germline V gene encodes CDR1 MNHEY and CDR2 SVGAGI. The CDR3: CASSFSWEGAGELFF. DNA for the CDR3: TGTGCCAGCAGCTTCTCTTGGGAGGGGGCCGGGGAGCTGTTTTTT.

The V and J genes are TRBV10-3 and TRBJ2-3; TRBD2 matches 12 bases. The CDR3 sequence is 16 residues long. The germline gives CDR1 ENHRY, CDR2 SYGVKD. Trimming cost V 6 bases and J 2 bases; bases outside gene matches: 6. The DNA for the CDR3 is TGTGCCATCAGAACCGGACTAGCGGGGCCCACAGATACGCAGTATTTT. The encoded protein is CAIRTGLAGPTDTQYF.

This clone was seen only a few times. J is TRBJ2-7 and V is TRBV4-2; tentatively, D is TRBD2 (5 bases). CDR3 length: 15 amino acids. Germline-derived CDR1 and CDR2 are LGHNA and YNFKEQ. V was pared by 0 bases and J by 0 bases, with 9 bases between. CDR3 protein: CASSQDLTSSYEQYF. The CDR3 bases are TGTGCCAGCAGCCAAGATCTTACTAGCTCCTACGAGCAGTACTTC.

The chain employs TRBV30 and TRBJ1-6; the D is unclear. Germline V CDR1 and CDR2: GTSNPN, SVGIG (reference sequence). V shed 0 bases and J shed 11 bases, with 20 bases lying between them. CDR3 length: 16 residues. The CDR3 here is CAWSVSVGKPVTPLHF. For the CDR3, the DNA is TGTGCCTGGAGTGTTTCCGTTGGAAAGCCCGTGACACCCCTCCACTTT.

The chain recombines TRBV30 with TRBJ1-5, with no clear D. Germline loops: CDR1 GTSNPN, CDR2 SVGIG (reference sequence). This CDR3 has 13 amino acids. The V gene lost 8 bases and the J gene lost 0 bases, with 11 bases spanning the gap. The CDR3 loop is CALQRFSNQPQHF. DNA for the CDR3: TGTGCCCTACAACGGTTTAGCAATCAGCCCCAGCATTTT.

For the CDR3, the DNA is TGTGCCAGCAGTTACGGCCCCGGGAACACTGAAGCTTTCTTT. Protein: CASSYGPGNTEAFF. The gene calls are TRBV6-5 and TRBJ1-1; D is unresolved. The CDR3 sequence is 14 residues long. The germline gives CDR1 MNHEY, CDR2 SVGAGI. V gave up 2 bases and J gave up 1 base, with 8 bases separating them.

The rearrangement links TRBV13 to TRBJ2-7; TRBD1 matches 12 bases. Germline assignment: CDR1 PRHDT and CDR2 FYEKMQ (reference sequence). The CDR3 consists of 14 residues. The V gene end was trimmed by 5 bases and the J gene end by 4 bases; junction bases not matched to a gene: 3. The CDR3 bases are TGTGCCAGCAGCACGGGACAGGGGGCTTACGAGCAGTACTTC. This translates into CASSTGQGAYEQYF.

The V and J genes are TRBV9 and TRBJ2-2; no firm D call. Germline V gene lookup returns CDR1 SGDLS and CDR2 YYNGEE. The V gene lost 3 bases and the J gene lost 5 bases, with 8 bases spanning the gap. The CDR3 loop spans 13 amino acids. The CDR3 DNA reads TGTGCCAGCAGCGCCTTGGGTACCGGGGAGCTGTTTTTT. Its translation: CASSALGTGELFF. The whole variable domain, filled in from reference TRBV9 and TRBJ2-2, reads DSGVTQTPKHLITATGQRVTLRCSPRSGDLSVYWYQQSLDQGLQFLIQYYNGEERAKGNILERFSAQQFPDLHSELNLSSLELGDSALYFCASSALGTGELFFGEGSRLTVL.

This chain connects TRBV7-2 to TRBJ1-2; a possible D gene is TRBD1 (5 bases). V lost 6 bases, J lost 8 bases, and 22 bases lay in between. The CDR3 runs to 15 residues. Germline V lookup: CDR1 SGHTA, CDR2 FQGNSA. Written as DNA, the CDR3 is TGTGCCAGCAGTTCCTCCGACAGTAACTTTCTCGGCTACACCTTC. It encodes CASSSSDSNFLGYTF.

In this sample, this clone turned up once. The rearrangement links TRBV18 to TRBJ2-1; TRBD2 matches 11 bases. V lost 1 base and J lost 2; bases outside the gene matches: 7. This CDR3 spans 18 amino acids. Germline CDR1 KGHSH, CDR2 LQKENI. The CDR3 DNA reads TGTGCCAGCTCACCACGAACTAGCGGGGGATCAACCTACAATGAGCAGTTCTTC. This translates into CASSPRTSGGSTYNEQFF.

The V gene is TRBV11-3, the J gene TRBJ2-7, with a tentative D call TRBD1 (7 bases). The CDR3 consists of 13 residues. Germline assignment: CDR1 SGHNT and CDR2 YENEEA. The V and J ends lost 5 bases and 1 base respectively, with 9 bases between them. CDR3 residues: CASSAGQSYEQYF. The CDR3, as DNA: TGTGCCAGCAGCGCGGGACAGTCCTACGAGCAGTACTTC.